This T cell receptor (beta chain) was observed in a study of a mutant IDH1 vaccine in newly diagnosed glioma. Overall study: Once 4-6 weeks had passed after radiotherapy alone, vaccination started, or it started with temozolomide cycles.

The time point: week 35, safety follow-up. The content of each vaccine dose was 300 ug of mutant IDH1 20-mer peptide, and topical imiquimod accompanied it. Data came from immunoSEQ multiplex PCR; TCRdb stores just in-frame clones and leaves some out. The sample yields over 65,000 clones, 84% seen once. A word on this clone: What it binds is unknown.

CDR1 and CDR2 (germline): GTSNPN, SVGIG (reference sequence). V lost 0 bases and J 2 bases, leaving 11 bases between the germline ends. The CDR3 runs 15 residues. The material sequenced was PBMCs, taken from a glioma patient whose treatment included an IDH1 peptide vaccine. The sequence derives from a man aged 18 to 30 with glioma. The chain recombines TRBV30 with TRBJ2-1; tentatively, D is TRBD1 (5 bases). The CDR3 coding sequence is TGTGCCTGGAGTGTAGATGGGGCGACCTACAATGAGCAGTTCTTC. This translates into CAWSVDGATYNEQFF. Full variable domain (outside the CDR3, taken from reference TRBV30 and TRBJ2-1): SQTIHQWPATLVQPVGSPLSLECTVEGTSNPNLYWYRQAAGRGLQLLFYSVGIGQISSEVPQNLSASRPQDRQFILSSKKLLLSDSGFYLCAWSVDGATYNEQFFGPGTRLTVL.